This TCR beta chain was identified in a study of blood T cell repertoires in COVID-19. Study summary: Samples taken during acute and convalescent COVID-19 were collected in the United States, Italy and Spain. Sample material is recorded as cDNA or gDNA derived from T cells, B-cell-depleted T cells, or PBMCs.

Original methodology: Estimation of nucleated cell counts was performed using reference gene primer amplification. Produced via immunoSEQ multiplex PCR; TCRdb's table is partial and in-frame only. D and trimming were read from the DNA, whereas the V and J calls and clone size are those reported in that table. The data contain 81,000 or so clones, approximately 80% of them singletons. Unmatched junction bases numbered 5, after V lost 6 bases and J lost 6 bases. There are 14 residues in the CDR3. The germline V gene has CDR1 SGDLS and CDR2 YYNGEE. The source is a woman in her 70s with active or convalescent COVID-19. This rearrangement joins TRBV9 to TRBJ1-6, with TRBD1 identical over 8 bases. Source material: peripheral blood. DNA of the CDR3: TGTGCCAGCAAATACGGACAGGGTAATTCACCCCTCCACTTT. This codes for CASKYGQGNSPLHF.